This TCR beta chain was captured by sequencing in a study of blood T cell repertoires in COVID-19. About the study: The United States, Italy and Spain provided the acute and convalescent COVID-19 samples. Sources were T cells, B-cell-depleted T cells, or PBMCs; the material itself was cDNA or gDNA.

TCRdb's table, derived via immunoSEQ multiplex PCR, lists solely in-frame clones and lacks some. This sample yields about 260,000 clones, of which roughly 90% are seen a single time; 11% belongs to the top ten. This CDR3 is 12 amino acids long. Germline lookup yields CDR1 MGHDK and CDR2 SYGVNS. Deletions cut 0 bases from V and 10 bases from J, with 9 bases between. Seattle participants joined during active infection and were tracked over time. The receptor was derived from a woman aged 25-40 years with COVID-19, enrolled during active disease. The chain carries TRBV25-1 and TRBJ1-1; D is unresolved. Sequenced: peripheral blood. The DNA for the CDR3 is TGTGCCAGCAGTGAATACTATGGTAGAGCTTTCTTT. Encoded protein: CASSEYYGRAFF. The complete variable domain, with remaining parts taken from reference TRBV25-1 and TRBJ1-1, reads EADIYQTPRYLVIGTGKKITLECSQTMGHDKMYWYQQDPGMELHLIHYSYGVNSTEKGDLSSESTVSRIRTEHFPLTLESARPSHTSQYLCASSEYYGRAFFGQGTRLTVV.